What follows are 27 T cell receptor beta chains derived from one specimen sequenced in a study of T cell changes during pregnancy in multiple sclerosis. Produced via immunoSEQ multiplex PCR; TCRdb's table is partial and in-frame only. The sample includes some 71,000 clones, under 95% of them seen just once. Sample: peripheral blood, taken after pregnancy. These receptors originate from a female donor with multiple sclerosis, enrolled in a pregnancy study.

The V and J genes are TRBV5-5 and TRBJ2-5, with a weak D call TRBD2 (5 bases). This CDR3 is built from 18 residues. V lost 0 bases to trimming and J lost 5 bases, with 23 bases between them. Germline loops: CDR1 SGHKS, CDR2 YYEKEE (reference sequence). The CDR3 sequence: CASSLAVEAGLGRETQYF. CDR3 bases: TGTGCCAGCAGCTTGGCGGTGGAGGCGGGCTTAGGCCGGGAGACCCAGTACTTC.

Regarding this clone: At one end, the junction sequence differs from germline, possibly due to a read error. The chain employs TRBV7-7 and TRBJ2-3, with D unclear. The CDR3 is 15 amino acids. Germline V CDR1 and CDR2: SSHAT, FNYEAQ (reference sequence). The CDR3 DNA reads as TGTGCTAGCAGCTTCCTTCCTTCTAGCACAGATACGCAGTATTTT. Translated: CASSFLPSSTDTQYF.

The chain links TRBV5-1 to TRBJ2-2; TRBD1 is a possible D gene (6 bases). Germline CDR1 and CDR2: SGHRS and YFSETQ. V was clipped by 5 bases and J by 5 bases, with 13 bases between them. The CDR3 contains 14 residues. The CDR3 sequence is CASRFGGKTGELFF. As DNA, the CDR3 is TGCGCCAGCAGGTTTGGGGGCAAAACCGGGGAGCTGTTTTTT.

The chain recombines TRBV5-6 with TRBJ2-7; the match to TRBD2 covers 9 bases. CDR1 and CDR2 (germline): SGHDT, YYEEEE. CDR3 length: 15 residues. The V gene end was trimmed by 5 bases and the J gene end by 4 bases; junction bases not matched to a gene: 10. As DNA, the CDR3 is TGTGCCAGCAGGGAAGCGCGGGAGGGCCTTTACGAGCAGTACTTC. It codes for CASREAREGLYEQYF.

The CDR3 DNA reads as TGCAGCGTGGGACTAGCGGGAGTAGGGGAGACCCAGTACTTC. This sequence encodes CSVGLAGVGETQYF. The chain links TRBV29-1 to TRBJ2-5; 14 positions agree with TRBD2. The germline V gene has CDR1 SQVTM and CDR2 ANQGSEA. This CDR3 region has 14 residues. V dropped 6 bases and J dropped 5; count of bases not matched to a gene: 5.

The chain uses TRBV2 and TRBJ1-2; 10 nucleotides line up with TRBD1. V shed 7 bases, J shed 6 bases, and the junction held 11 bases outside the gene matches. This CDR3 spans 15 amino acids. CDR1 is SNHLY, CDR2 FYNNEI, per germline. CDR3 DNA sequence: TGTGCCAGCATGGGAGTGAGGACAGGGGGAGATGGCTACACCTTC. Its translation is CASMGVRTGGDGYTF.

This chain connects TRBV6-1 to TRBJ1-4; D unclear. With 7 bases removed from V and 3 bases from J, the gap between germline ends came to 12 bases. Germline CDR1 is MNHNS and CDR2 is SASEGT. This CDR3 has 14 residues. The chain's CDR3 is CASTKAQANEKLFF. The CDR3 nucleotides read TGTGCCAGCACCAAGGCGCAGGCTAATGAAAAACTGTTTTTT.

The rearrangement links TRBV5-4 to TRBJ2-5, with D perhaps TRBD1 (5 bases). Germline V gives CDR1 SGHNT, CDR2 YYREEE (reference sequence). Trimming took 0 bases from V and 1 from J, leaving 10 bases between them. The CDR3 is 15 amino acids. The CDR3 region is CASSLGTGAQETQYF. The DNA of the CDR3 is TGTGCCAGCAGCTTGGGCACAGGCGCCCAAGAGACCCAGTACTTC.

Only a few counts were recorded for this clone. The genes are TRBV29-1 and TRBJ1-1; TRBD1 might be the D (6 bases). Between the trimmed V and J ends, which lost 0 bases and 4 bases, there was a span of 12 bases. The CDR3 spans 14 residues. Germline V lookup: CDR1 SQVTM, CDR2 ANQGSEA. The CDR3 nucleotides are TGCAGCGTTGAAGACGCACGGGGGGCCACTGAAGCTTTCTTT. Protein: CSVEDARGATEAFF.

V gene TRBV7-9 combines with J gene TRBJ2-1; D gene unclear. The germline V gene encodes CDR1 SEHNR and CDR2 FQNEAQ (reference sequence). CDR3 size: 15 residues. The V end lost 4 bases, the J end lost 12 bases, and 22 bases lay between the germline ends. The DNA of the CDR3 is TGTGCCAGCAGCTCCTCGTACCTCGCGGTCGGGTGGCAGTTCTTC. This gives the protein CASSSSYLAVGWQFF. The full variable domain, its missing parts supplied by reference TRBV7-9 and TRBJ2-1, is DTGVSQNPRHKITKRGQNVTFRCDPISEHNRLYWYRQTLGQGPEFLTYFQNEAQLEKSRLLSDRFSAERPKGSFSTLEIQRTEQGDSAMYLCASSSSYLAVGWQFFGPGTRLTVL.

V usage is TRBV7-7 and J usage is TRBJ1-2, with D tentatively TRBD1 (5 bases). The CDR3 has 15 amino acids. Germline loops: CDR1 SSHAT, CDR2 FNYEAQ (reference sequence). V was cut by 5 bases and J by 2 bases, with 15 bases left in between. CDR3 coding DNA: TGTGCCAGCAGCCTCCAGGGATCCGAAAACTATGGCTACACCTTC. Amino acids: CASSLQGSENYGYTF.

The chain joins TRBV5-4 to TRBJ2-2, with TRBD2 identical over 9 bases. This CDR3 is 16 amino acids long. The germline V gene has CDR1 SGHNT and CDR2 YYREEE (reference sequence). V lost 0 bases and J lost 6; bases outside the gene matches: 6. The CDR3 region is CASSLAAGGRAGELFF. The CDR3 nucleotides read TGTGCCAGCAGCTTGGCCGCGGGAGGGAGGGCCGGGGAGCTGTTTTTT.

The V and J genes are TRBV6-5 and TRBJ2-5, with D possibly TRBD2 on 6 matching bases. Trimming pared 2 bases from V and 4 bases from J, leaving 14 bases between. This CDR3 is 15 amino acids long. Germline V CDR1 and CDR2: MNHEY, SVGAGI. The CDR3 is CASSYGGGRAETQYF. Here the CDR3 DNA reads TGTGCCAGCAGTTACGGGGGAGGAAGGGCAGAGACCCAGTACTTC.

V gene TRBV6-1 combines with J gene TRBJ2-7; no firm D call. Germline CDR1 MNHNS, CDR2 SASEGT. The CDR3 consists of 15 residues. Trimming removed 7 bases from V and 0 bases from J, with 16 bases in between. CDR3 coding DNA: TGTGCCAGCATCGCCGGTCGATCAAGCTCCTACGAGCAGTACTTC. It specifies CASIAGRSSSYEQYF.

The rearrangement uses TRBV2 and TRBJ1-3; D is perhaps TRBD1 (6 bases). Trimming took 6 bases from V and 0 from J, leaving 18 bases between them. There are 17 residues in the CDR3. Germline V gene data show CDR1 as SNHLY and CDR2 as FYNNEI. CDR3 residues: CASRFLGGAYSGNTIYF. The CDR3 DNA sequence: TGTGCCAGCAGATTTTTAGGGGGGGCCTACTCTGGAAACACCATATATTTT.

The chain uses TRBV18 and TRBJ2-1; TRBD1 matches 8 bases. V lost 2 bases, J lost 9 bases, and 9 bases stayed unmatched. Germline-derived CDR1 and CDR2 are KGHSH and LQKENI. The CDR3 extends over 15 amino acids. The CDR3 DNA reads TGTGCCAGCTCACCAGGGCAGGGGGCGAGAATTGAGCAGTTCTTC. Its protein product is CASSPGQGARIEQFF.

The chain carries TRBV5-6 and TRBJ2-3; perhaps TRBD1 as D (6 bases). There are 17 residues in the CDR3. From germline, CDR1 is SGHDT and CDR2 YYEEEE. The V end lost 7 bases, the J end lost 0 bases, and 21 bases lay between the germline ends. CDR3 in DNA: TGTGCCAGCGGATTCAGGGGCCCCTATGATAGCACAGATACGCAGTATTTT. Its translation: CASGFRGPYDSTDTQYF.

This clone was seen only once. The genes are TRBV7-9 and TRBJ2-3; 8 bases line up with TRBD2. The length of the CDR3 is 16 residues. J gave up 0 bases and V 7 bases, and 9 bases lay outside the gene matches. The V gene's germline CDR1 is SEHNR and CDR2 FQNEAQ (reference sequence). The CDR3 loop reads CASNRAGAGSTDTQYF. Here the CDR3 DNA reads TGTGCCAGCAACCGAGCGGGAGCAGGAAGCACAGATACGCAGTATTTT.

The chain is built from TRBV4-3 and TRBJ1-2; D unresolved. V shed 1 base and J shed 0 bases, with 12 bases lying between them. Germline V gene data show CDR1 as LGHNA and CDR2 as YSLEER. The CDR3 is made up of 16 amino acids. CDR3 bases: TGCGCCAGCAGCCAAGCGCAGTCCTCAGCTAACTATGGCTACACCTTC. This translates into CASSQAQSSANYGYTF.

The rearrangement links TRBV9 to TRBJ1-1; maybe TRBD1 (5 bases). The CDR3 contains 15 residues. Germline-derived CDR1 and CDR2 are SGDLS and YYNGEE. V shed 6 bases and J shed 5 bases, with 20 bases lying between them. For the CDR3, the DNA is TGTGCCAGCATCGAATTCCGGGGGAAAGGGACTGAAGCTTTCTTT. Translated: CASIEFRGKGTEAFF.

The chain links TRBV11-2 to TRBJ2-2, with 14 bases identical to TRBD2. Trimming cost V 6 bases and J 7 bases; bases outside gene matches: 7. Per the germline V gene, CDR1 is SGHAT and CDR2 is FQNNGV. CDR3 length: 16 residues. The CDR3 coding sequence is TGTGCCAGCAGGGCGACTAGCGGGAGGGAGAGCGGGGAGCTGTTTTTT. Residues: CASRATSGRESGELFF.

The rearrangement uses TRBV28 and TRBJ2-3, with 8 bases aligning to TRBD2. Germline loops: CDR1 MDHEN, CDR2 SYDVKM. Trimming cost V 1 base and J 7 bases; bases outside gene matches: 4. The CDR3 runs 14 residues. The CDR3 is CASSLYGTRNTQYF. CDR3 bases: TGTGCCAGCAGTTTATACGGGACTAGAAATACGCAGTATTTT.

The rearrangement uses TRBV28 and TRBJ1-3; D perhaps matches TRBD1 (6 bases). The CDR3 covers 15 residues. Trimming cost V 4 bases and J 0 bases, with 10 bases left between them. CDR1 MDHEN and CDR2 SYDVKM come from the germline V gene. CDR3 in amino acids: CASSSPTGSGNTIYF. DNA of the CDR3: TGTGCCAGCAGTTCCCCGACAGGCTCTGGAAACACCATATATTTT.

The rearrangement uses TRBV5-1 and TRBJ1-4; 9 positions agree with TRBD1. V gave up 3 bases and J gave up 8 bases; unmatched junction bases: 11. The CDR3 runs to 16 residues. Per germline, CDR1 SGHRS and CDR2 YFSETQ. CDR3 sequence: CASSSAPGQGNEKLFF. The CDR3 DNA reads TGCGCCAGCAGCTCGGCCCCGGGACAGGGTAACGAAAAACTGTTTTTT. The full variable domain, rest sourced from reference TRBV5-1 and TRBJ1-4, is KAGVTQTPRYLIKTRGQQVTLSCSPISGHRSVSWYQQTPGQGLQFLFEYFSETQRNKGNFPGRFSGRQFSNSRSEMNVSTLELGDSALYLCASSSAPGQGNEKLFFGSGTQLSVL.

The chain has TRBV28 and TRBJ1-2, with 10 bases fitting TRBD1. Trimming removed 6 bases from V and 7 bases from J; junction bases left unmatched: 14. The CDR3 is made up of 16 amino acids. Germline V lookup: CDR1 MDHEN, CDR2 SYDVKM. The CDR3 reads CASSPRRDRGVGGYTF. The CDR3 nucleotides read TGTGCCAGCAGCCCTCGCCGGGACAGGGGAGTTGGTGGCTACACCTTC.

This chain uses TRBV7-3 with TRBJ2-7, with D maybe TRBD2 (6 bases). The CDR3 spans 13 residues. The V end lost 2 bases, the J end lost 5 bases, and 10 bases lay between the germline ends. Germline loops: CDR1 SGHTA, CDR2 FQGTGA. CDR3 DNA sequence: TGTGCCAGCAGCTTAGATCGGGGGAACGAGCAGTACTTC. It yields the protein CASSLDRGNEQYF.

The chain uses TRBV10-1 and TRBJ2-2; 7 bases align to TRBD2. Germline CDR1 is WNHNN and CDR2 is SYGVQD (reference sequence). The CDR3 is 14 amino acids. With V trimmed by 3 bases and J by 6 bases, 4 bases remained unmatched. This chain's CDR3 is CASSDSGLAGELFF. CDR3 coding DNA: TGCGCCAGCAGTGATTCCGGACTAGCCGGGGAGCTGTTTTTT.